This TCR beta chain was captured in a study of shared clonotypes between healthy human individuals. Study-level points and caveats: Roughly 5% of naive CD4 clonotypes were common to four donors.

As for this clone: Antigen unknown.

The CDR3 extends over 14 amino acids. Trimming stripped 8 bases from V and 4 bases from J, with 17 bases between. Germline CDR1 and CDR2: SGHKS and YYEKEE (reference sequence). This table comes from immunoSEQ multiplex PCR, and its TCRdb copy is limited to in-frame clones, with some not included. The sample lists over a million clones, approximately 68% occurring once. Researchers partitioned CD4+ cells into CD45RA+ naive and CD45RA-negative memory subsets. The clonotype was recovered from a man aged 18 to 29 in good health. The V call is TRBV5-5, the J call TRBJ2-3, with D tentatively TRBD1 (6 bases). Sequenced material: memory CD4+ T cells sorted from blood. Subset of the sample: CD45RA-negative fraction. This CDR3 reads CASSNHYRADTQYF. The CDR3 DNA is TGTGCCAGTAGCAACCACTACAGGGCAGATACGCAGTATTTT.